Listed here are 15 T cell receptor beta chains from one sample, sequenced in a study of technical replicates of blood from a handful of donors. Clones were sequenced by immunoSEQ multiplex PCR, and TCRdb holds only the in-frame ones, with some missing. The data show 11,000 to 15,000 clones, with roughly four fifths seen just once and roughly an eighth held by the top ten. Sequenced: PBMCs. These receptors were collected from a human donor in good health.

The chain has TRBV30 and TRBJ1-2; possible D gene TRBD1, 5 bases. Per the germline V gene, CDR1 is GTSNPN and CDR2 is SVGIG (reference sequence). The CDR3 has 13 residues. Trimming took off 7 bases at V and 5 bases at J, with 17 bases between the two ends. The CDR3 is CASPGQGGYGYTF. The CDR3, as DNA: TGTGCCTCCCCGGGGCAGGGAGGTTATGGCTACACCTTC.

The chain has TRBV5-1 and TRBJ2-7, with 8 bases lining up with TRBD2. Germline CDR1 and CDR2: SGHRS and YFSETQ. The CDR3 has 13 amino acids. Losses at the gene ends were 4 bases for V and 2 bases for J; bases not matched to a gene: 2. This CDR3 reads CASSEGLAYEQYF. The DNA of the CDR3 is TGCGCCAGCAGCGAGGGACTAGCCTACGAGCAGTACTTC.

The CDR3 sequence: CASSASGSTGELFF. Written as DNA, the CDR3 is TGTGCCAGCTCAGCTAGCGGGAGTACCGGGGAGCTGTTTTTT. The chain has TRBV18 and TRBJ2-2, with TRBD2 identical over 10 bases. Unmatched junction bases numbered 2, after V lost 5 bases and J lost 5 bases. This CDR3 is 14 amino acids long. CDR1 KGHSH and CDR2 LQKENI come from the germline V gene.

The chain joins TRBV28 to TRBJ1-5; D not resolved. V was clipped by 2 bases and J by 1 base, with 12 bases between them. The CDR3 is 16 residues long. Germline V lookup: CDR1 MDHEN, CDR2 SYDVKM. CDR3 nucleotide sequence: TGTGCCAGCAGTTTACCCGCAGAGCGGAGCAATCAGCCCCAGCATTTT. Translated, it gives CASSLPAERSNQPQHF.

A single count supports this clone. The genes are TRBV14 and TRBJ2-7; tentatively, D is TRBD1 (5 bases). This CDR3 contains 18 residues. Trimming removed 2 bases at V and 5 bases at J, with 25 bases between. The V gene's germline CDR1 is SGHDN and CDR2 FVKESK. The CDR3 sequence: CASSQKASAGNGFHEQYF. The DNA of the CDR3 is TGTGCCAGCAGCCAAAAGGCGTCAGCAGGGAACGGTTTCCACGAGCAGTACTTC.

This clone occurred once. The rearrangement links TRBV5-4 to TRBJ1-2; TRBD1 is a possible D gene (6 bases). Trimming left V 0 bases short and J 3 bases short, with 15 bases between. The CDR3 has 16 residues. Germline-derived CDR1 and CDR2 are SGHNT and YYREEE (reference sequence). CDR3 bases: TGTGCCAGCAGCTTGGTTCCGGGGGGCGGTCACTATGGCTACACCTTC. This gives the protein CASSLVPGGGHYGYTF.

This chain joins TRBV5-1 and TRBJ2-1; perhaps TRBD2 as D (6 bases). Looked up from germline, CDR1 is SGHRS and CDR2 is YFSETQ. V was pared by 0 bases and J by 10 bases, with 11 bases between. The CDR3 extends over 13 amino acids. In DNA, the CDR3 is TGCGCCAGCAGCTTGGAGGGTGGGGGGGAGCAGTTCTTC. It yields the protein CASSLEGGGEQFF.

The chain has TRBV10-3 and TRBJ1-2, with D possibly matching TRBD1 (6 bases). V shed 7 bases and J shed 1 base, with 10 bases lying between them. The CDR3 spans 13 residues. CDR1 ENHRY and CDR2 SYGVKD come from the germline V gene. Here the CDR3 DNA reads TGTGCCATCAAGAGACAGGTTAACTATGGCTACACCTTC. It yields the protein CAIKRQVNYGYTF.

The chain is built from TRBV21-1 and TRBJ2-3; TRBD2, the table's D call, was not compared with the DNA. TRBV21-1 is a known pseudogene. CDR3 size: 15 residues. For the CDR3, the DNA is TGTGCCAGCAGCGGACTAGCGGGAGTTGTAGATACGCAGTATTTT. It translates to CASSGLAGVVDTQYF.

In DNA form, the CDR3 reads TGCGCCAAATCGACGGGGCAGGGAGGGGAAGATGAGCAGTTCTTC. This sequence encodes CAKSTGQGGEDEQFF. The chain links TRBV5-1 to TRBJ2-1; 7 nucleotides agree with TRBD2. The J segment lost 8 bases and the V segment lost 9 bases, leaving 17 bases of the junction unmatched. This CDR3 contains 15 residues. The germline V gene encodes CDR1 SGHRS and CDR2 YFSETQ. Variable domain in full (rest from reference TRBV5-1 and TRBJ2-1): KAGVTQTPRYLIKTRGQQVTLSCSPISGHRSVSWYQQTPGQGLQFLFEYFSETQRNKGNFPGRFSGRQFSNSRSEMNVSTLELGDSALYLCAKSTGQGGEDEQFFGPGTRLTVL.

The chain combines TRBV28 with TRBJ2-7, with 11 bases identical to TRBD2. CDR1 is MDHEN, CDR2 SYDVKM, per germline. The CDR3 runs 16 residues. With V trimmed by 4 bases and J by 5 bases, 10 bases remained unmatched. The DNA of the CDR3 is TGTGCCAGCAGTTCCCGGGGTAGCGGGAGGGCCCACGAGCAGTACTTC. Amino acids: CASSSRGSGRAHEQYF.

The rearrangement joins TRBV2 to TRBJ1-2; perhaps TRBD1 as D (6 bases). From germline, CDR1 is SNHLY and CDR2 FYNNEI. This CDR3 comprises 14 residues. V lost 1 base and J lost 8, with 14 bases in between. CDR3 protein: CASSEGRGTVGYTF. CDR3 bases: TGTGCCAGCAGTGAAGGCAGGGGTACGGTGGGCTACACCTTC. The variable domain in full, with the rest retrieved from reference TRBV2 and TRBJ1-2, is EPEVTQTPSHQVTQMGQEVILRCVPISNHLYFYWYRQILGQKVEFLVSFYNNEISEKSEIFDDQFSVERPDGSNFTLKIRSTKLEDSAMYFCASSEGRGTVGYTFGSGTRLTVV.

This clone ranks as medium-sized. The rearrangement joins TRBV2 to TRBJ2-1; 7 bases are shared with TRBD2. This CDR3 has 15 residues. Germline CDR1 is SNHLY and CDR2 is FYNNEI. V lost 2 bases and J lost 5; bases outside the gene matches: 6. CDR3 DNA sequence: TGTGCCAGCAGTGAACCGGGGGGAGTCCACAATGAGCAGTTCTTC. Its protein is CASSEPGGVHNEQFF.

The chain joins TRBV6-5 to TRBJ2-2, with 9 positions matching TRBD2. This CDR3 region has 15 residues. V trimming: 7 bases; J trimming: 3 bases; junction bases outside the gene matches: 6. Germline assignment: CDR1 MNHEY and CDR2 SVGAGI. The CDR3 DNA reads as TGTGCCAGCACCCGACTAGCGGCCGACACCGGGGAGCTGTTTTTT. This encodes CASTRLAADTGELFF.

The J gene is TRBJ2-1, the V gene TRBV18; 9 bases match TRBD1. Germline values: CDR1 KGHSH, CDR2 LQKENI. Trimming at V came to 6 bases and at J to 3 bases, leaving 9 bases not matched to a gene. The CDR3 is 16 amino acids. Here the CDR3 reads CASSMAGTGLYNEQFF. DNA for the CDR3: TGTGCCAGCTCGATGGCCGGGACAGGGCTCTACAATGAGCAGTTCTTC.